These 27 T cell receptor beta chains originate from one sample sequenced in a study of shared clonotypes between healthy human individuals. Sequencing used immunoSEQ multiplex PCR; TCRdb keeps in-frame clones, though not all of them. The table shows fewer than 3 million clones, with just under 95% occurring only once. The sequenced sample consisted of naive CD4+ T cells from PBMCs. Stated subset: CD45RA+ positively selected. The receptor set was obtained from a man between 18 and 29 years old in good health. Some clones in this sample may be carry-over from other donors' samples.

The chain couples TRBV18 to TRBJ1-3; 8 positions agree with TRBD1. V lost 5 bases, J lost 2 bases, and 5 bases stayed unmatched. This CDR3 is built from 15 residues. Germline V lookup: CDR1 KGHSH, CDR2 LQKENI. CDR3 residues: CASSFDRGPGNTIYF. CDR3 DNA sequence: TGTGCCAGCTCATTTGACAGGGGTCCTGGAAACACCATATATTTT.

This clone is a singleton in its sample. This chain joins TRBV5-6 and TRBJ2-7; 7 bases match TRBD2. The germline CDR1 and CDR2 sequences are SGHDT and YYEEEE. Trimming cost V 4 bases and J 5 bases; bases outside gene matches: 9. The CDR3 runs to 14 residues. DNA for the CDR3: TGTGCCAGCAGCAGGGTGGGGGAGGGCAACGAGCAGTACTTC. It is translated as CASSRVGEGNEQYF.

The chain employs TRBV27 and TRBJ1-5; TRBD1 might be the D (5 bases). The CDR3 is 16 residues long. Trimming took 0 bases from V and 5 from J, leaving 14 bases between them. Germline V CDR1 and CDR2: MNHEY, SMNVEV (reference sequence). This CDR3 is CASSLSSQGNHQPQHF. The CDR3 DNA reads TGTGCCAGCAGTTTATCGAGCCAGGGCAACCATCAGCCCCAGCATTTT.

The CDR3 loop is CASSIKAAGVGNEQFF. The CDR3 DNA sequence: TGTGCCAGTAGTATTAAGGCGGCGGGAGTCGGCAATGAGCAGTTCTTC. The chain joins TRBV19 to TRBJ2-1; 7 nucleotides match TRBD2. V was pared by 3 bases and J by 6 bases, with 11 bases of the junction left unmatched. CDR3 length: 16 amino acids. Germline loops: CDR1 LNHDA, CDR2 SQIVND (reference sequence).

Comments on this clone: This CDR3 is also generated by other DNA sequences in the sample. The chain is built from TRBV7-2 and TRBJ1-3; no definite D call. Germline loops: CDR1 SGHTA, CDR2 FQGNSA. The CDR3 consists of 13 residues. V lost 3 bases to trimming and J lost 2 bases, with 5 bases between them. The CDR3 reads CASSFEAGNTIYF. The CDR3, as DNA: TGTGCCAGCAGCTTTGAGGCTGGAAACACCATATATTTT.

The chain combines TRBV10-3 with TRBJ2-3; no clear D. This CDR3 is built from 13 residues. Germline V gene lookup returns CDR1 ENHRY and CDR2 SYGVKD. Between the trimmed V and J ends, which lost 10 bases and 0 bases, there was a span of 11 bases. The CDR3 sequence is CATNGQSTDTQYF. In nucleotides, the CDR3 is TGTGCCACCAATGGTCAGAGCACAGATACGCAGTATTTT.

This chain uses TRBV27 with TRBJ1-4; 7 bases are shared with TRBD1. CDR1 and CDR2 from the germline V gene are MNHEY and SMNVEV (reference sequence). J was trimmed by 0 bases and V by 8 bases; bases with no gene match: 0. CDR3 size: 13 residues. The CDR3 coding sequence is TGTGCCAGCGGGACAGCAACTAATGAAAAACTGTTTTTT. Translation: CASGTATNEKLFF.

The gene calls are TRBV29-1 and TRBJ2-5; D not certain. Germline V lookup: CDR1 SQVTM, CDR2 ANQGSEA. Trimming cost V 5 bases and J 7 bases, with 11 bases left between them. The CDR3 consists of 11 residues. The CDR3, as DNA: TGCAGCGTTTCGGGCTATGGGACCCAGTACTTC. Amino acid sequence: CSVSGYGTQYF.

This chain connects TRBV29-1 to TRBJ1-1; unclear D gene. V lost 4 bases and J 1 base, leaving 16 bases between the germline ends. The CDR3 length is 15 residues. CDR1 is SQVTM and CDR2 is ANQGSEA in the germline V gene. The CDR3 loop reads CSVGPGLLGNTEAFF. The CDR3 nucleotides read TGCAGCGTTGGGCCAGGTCTGTTGGGGAACACTGAAGCTTTCTTT.

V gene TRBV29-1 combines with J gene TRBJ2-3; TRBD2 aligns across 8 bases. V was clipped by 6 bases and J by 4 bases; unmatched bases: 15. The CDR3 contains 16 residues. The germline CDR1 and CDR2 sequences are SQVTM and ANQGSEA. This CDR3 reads CSVGGDWSGSPDTQYF. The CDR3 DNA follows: TGCAGCGTGGGTGGGGATTGGAGCGGGAGTCCAGATACGCAGTATTTT.

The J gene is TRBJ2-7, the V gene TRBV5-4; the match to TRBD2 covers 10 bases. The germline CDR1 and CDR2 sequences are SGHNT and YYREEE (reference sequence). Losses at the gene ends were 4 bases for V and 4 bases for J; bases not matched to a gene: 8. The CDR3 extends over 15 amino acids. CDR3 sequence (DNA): TGTGCCAGCAGCCGGGGGGGAGCGGGAGGGTACGAGCAGTACTTC. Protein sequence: CASSRGGAGGYEQYF.

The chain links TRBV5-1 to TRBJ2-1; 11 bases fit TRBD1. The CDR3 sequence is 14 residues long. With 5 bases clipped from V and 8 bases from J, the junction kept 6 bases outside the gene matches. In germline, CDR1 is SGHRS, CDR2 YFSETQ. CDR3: CASRGTGGYDEQFF. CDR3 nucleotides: TGCGCCAGCAGGGGGACAGGGGGTTACGATGAGCAGTTCTTC.

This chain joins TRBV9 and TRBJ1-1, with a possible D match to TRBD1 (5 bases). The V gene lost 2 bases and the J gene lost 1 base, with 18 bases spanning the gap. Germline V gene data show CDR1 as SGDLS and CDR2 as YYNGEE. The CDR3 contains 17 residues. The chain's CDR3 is CASSVGGALHGNTEAFF. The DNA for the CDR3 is TGTGCCAGCAGCGTGGGTGGGGCGCTTCACGGGAACACTGAAGCTTTCTTT.

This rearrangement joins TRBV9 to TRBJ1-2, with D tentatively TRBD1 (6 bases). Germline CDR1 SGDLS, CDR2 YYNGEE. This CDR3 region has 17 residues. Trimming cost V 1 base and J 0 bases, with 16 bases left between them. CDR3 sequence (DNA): TGTGCCAGCAGCGTACGGGCCGGAGGGGGGACTAACTATGGCTACACCTTC. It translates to CASSVRAGGGTNYGYTF.

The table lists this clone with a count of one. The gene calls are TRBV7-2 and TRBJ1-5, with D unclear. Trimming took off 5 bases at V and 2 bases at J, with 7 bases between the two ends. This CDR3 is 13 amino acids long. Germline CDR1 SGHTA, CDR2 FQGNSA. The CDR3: CASSVVGNQPQHF. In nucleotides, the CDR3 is TGTGCCAGCAGCGTTGTCGGCAATCAGCCCCAGCATTTT.

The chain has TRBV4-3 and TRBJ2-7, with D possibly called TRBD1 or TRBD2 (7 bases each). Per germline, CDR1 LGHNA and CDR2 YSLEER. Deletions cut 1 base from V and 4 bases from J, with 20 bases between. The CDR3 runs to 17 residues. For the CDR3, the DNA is TGCGCCAGCAGCCAAGGAGGAGCGGGACAGCGATTTTACGAGCAGTACTTC. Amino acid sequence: CASSQGGAGQRFYEQYF.

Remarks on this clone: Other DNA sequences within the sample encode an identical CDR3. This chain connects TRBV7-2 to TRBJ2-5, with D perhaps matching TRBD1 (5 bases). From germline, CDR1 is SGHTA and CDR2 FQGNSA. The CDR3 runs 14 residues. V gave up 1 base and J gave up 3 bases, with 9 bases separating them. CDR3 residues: CASSLEWGEETQYF. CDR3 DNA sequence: TGTGCCAGCAGCTTAGAATGGGGCGAAGAGACCCAGTACTTC.

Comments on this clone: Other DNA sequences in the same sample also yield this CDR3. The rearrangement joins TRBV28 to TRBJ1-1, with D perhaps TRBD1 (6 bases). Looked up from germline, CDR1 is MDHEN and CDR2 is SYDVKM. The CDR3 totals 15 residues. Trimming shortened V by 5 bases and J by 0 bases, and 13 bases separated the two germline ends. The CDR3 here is CASSSAGTLNTEAFF. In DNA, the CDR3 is TGTGCCAGCAGTAGCGCCGGGACACTGAACACTGAAGCTTTCTTT.

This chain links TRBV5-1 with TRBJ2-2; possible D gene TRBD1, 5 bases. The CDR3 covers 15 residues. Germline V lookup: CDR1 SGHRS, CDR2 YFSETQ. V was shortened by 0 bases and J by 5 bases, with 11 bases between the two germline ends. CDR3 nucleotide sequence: TGCGCCAGCAGCTTGGGGCAGGGAAAAACCGGGGAGCTGTTTTTT. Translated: CASSLGQGKTGELFF.

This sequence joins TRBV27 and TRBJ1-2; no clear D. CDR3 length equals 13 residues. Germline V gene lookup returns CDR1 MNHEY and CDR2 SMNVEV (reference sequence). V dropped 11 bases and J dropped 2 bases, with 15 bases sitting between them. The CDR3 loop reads CALLPDGNYGYTF. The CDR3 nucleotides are TGTGCCCTTCTTCCAGATGGGAACTATGGCTACACCTTC.

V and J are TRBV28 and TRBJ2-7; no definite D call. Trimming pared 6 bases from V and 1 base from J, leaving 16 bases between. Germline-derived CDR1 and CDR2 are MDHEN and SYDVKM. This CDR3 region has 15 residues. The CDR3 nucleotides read TGTGCCAGCAGCCCCCTCACCACCTTTTCCTACGAGCAGTACTTC. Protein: CASSPLTTFSYEQYF.

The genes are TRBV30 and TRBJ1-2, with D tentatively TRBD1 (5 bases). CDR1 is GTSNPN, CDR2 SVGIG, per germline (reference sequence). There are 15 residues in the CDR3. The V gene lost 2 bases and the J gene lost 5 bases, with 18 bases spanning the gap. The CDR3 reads CAWSSDTGSLYGYTF. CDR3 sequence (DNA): TGTGCCTGGAGTTCCGACACAGGTTCACTATATGGCTACACCTTC.

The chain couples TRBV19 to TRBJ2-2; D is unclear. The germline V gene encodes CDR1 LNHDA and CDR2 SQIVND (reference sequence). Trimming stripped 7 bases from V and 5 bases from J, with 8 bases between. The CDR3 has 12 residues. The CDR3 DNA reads TGTGCCAGTACCCCCGGTACCGGGGAGCTGTTTTTT. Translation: CASTPGTGELFF.

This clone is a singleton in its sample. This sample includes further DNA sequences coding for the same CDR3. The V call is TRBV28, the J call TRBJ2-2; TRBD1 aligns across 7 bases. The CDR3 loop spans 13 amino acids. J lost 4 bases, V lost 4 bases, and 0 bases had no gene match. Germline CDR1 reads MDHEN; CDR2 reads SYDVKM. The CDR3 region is CASSSGGTGELFF. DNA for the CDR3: TGTGCCAGCAGTTCAGGGGGCACCGGGGAGCTGTTTTTT.

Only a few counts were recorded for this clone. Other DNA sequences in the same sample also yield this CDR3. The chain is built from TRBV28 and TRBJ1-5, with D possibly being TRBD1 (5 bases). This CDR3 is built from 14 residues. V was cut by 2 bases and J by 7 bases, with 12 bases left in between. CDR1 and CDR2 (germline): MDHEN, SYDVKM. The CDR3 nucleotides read TGTGCCAGCAGTTTAATGGGTGGGGGACAGCCCCAGCATTTT. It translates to CASSLMGGGQPQHF. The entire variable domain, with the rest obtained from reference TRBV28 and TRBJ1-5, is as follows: DVKVTQSSRYLVKRTGEKVFLECVQDMDHENMFWYRQDPGLGLRLIYFSYDVKMKEKGDIPEGYSVSREKKERFSLILESASTNQTSMYLCASSLMGGGQPQHFGDGTRLSIL.

CDR3 DNA: TGCGCCAGCACTCGGGTCCTCGCTAGCGGGGGAAGTTTGGACGAGCAGTACTTC. Its translation is CASTRVLASGGSLDEQYF. The V gene is TRBV5-1, the J gene TRBJ2-7; 10 bases align to TRBD2. V trimming: 6 bases; J trimming: 5 bases; junction bases outside the gene matches: 20. From germline, CDR1 is SGHRS and CDR2 YFSETQ. The CDR3 runs 18 residues. Together with reference TRBV5-1 and TRBJ2-7, the CDR3 gives the full variable domain: KAGVTQTPRYLIKTRGQQVTLSCSPISGHRSVSWYQQTPGQGLQFLFEYFSETQRNKGNFPGRFSGRQFSNSRSEMNVSTLELGDSALYLCASTRVLASGGSLDEQYFGPGTRLTVT.

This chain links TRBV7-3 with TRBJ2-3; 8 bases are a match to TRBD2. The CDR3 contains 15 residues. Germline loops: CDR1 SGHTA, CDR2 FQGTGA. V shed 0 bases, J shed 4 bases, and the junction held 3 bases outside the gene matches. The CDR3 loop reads CASSLTSGTPDTQYF. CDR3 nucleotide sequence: TGTGCCAGCAGCTTAACTAGCGGGACCCCAGATACGCAGTATTTT.